The 18 T cell receptor beta chains below were found in one sample sequenced in a study of identical twins (dated by TCRdb to about 2016). The library relied on 5' RACE. The sequencer was an Illumina HiSeq 2000. TCRdb trimmed public reads at Q25 via fastp, called clones via MiXCR and kept in-frame beta chains. Rows merge per CDR3 protein into single entries with the most common DNA and genes. Counted in this sample were 250,000 to 350,000 distinct CDR3 sequences; roughly 8.6% of them appeared once. Of the sample, around 2.1% falls within the top ten clones. The same sample was also used in a study of yellow fever vaccine responses in identical twins.

Sequencing used memory (CD45RO+) T cells sorted from blood. Taken with the paper, the label for cell subset or site translates to: CD45RO+ enriched T cells. These receptors came from a woman under 30 in good health.

This clonotype was seen repeatedly, ten times or more. The rearrangement joins TRBV27 to TRBJ2-1; D is uncertain. Per germline, CDR1 MNHEY and CDR2 SMNVEV (reference sequence). The CDR3 totals 14 residues. Trimming removed 4 bases at V and 7 bases at J, with 14 bases between. The CDR3 region is CASSSTFFTNEQFF. In nucleotides, the CDR3 is TGTGCCAGCAGTTCCACCTTTTTTACAAATGAGCAGTTCTTC.

This clonotype appeared a few times. V is TRBV9 and J is TRBJ2-7; TRBD2 might be the D (5 bases). The CDR3 contains 15 residues. V was cut by 1 base and J by 2 bases, with 13 bases left in between. Per the germline V gene, CDR1 is SGDLS and CDR2 is YYNGEE. CDR3 residues: CASSVRAGIAYEQYF. CDR3 bases: TGTGCCAGCAGCGTAAGGGCGGGTATAGCCTACGAGCAGTACTTC.

This clonotype is termed medium-sized. The V gene is TRBV6-2 or TRBV6-3, the J gene TRBJ1-5; no clear D. The CDR3 runs to 15 residues. The V end was cut by 0 bases, the J end by 3 bases, with 9 bases between. CDR1 and CDR2 (germline): MNHEY, SVGEGT. This CDR3 reads CASSYSRRNNQPQHF. The CDR3 DNA sequence: TGTGCCAGCAGTTACTCGAGACGGAACAATCAGCCCCAGCATTTT.

This clonotype occurred many times. The genes are TRBV3-1 and TRBJ2-1, with unresolved D. V was cut by 3 bases and J by 4 bases, with 13 bases left in between. This CDR3 has 15 residues. From germline, CDR1 is LGHDT and CDR2 YNNKEL (reference sequence). The CDR3, as DNA: TGTGCCAGCAGCCAGGGTTTTTCGGATTACAATGAGCAGTTCTTC. Translation gives CASSQGFSDYNEQFF.

This clonotype has at least ten counts. The J gene is TRBJ1-4, the V gene TRBV3-1; D remains ambiguous. Trimming pared 2 bases from V and 5 bases from J, leaving 9 bases between. The CDR3 length is 14 residues. Germline-derived CDR1 and CDR2 are LGHDT and YNNKEL (reference sequence). The CDR3 is CASSQPQLNEKLFF. The CDR3 nucleotides are TGTGCCAGCAGCCAACCACAGTTAAATGAAAAACTGTTTTTT.

This clonotype was found a few times. The CDR3: CASSTSGSGADTQYF. In nucleotides, the CDR3 is TGTGCCAGCTCGACTAGCGGGAGCGGTGCAGATACGCAGTATTTT. This chain uses TRBV6-2 or TRBV6-3 with TRBJ2-3; 12 positions agree with TRBD2. V was pared by 8 bases and J by 4 bases, with 7 bases of the junction left unmatched. This CDR3 has 15 amino acids. Germline V gene data show CDR1 as MNHEY and CDR2 as SVGEGT.

This clonotype occurred a few times. J is TRBJ1-5 and V is TRBV2, with 11 positions matching TRBD1. J was trimmed by 4 bases and V by 8 bases; bases with no gene match: 4. Germline assignment: CDR1 SNHLY and CDR2 FYNNEI. The CDR3 totals 14 residues. CDR3 bases: TGTGCCAGCGGGGGACAGGGGGGGAATCAGCCCCAGCATTTT. It codes for CASGGQGGNQPQHF.

A few counts support this clonotype. The CDR3 sequence is CASSLGQSYQPQHF. The CDR3 nucleotides are TGTGCCAGCAGCCTAGGACAGTCATATCAGCCCCAGCATTTT. The chain has TRBV5-5 and TRBJ1-5; D is perhaps TRBD1 (6 bases). V dropped 4 bases and J dropped 5 bases, with 13 bases sitting between them. The CDR3 sequence is 14 residues long. Germline loops: CDR1 SGHKS, CDR2 YYEKEE (reference sequence).

This clonotype has at least ten counts. This rearrangement joins TRBV29-1 to TRBJ2-5, with a possible D match to TRBD2 (5 bases). Looked up from germline, CDR1 is SQVTM and CDR2 is ANQGSEA. The CDR3 totals 13 residues. Trimming removed 2 bases at V and 4 bases at J, with 11 bases between. The CDR3 sequence: CSVETLGRETQYF. The DNA of the CDR3 is TGCAGCGTTGAAACCCTTGGGAGAGAGACCCAGTACTTC. The full variable domain, rest sourced from reference TRBV29-1 and TRBJ2-5, is SAVISQKPSRDICQRGTSLTIQCQVDSQVTMMFWYRQQPGQSLTLIATANQGSEATYESGFVIDKFPISRPNLTFSTLTVSNMSPEDSSIYLCSVETLGRETQYFGPGTRLLVL.

This clonotype was observed many times. The chain links TRBV12-3 or TRBV12-4 to TRBJ2-1, with unresolved D. The CDR3 has 12 amino acids. V shed 5 bases and J shed 9 bases, with 11 bases lying between them. The chain's CDR3 is CASSRGSSEQFF. The CDR3 coding sequence is TGTGCCAGCAGTAGAGGTTCGAGTGAGCAGTTCTTC.

This clonotype was detected only a few times. V gene TRBV27 combines with J gene TRBJ1-6; TRBD1 aligns across 7 bases. CDR1 and CDR2 (germline): MNHEY, SMNVEV (reference sequence). Unmatched junction bases numbered 5, after V lost 7 bases and J lost 5 bases. This CDR3 spans 14 amino acids. The CDR3 protein is CASTRTGDNSPLHF. The DNA of the CDR3 is TGTGCCAGCACCCGGACAGGTGATAATTCACCCCTCCACTTT.

This clonotype has at least ten counts. This rearrangement joins TRBV12-3 or TRBV12-4 to TRBJ1-1; D not certain. V dropped 8 bases and J dropped 1 base, with 14 bases sitting between them. This CDR3 is built from 14 residues. CDR3 protein: CASSSGRPNTEAFF. CDR3 nucleotides: TGTGCCAGCTCGTCTGGACGGCCGAACACTGAAGCTTTCTTT.

The chain combines TRBV27 with TRBJ2-2; no clear D gene. Trimming took 1 base from V and 6 from J, leaving 3 bases between them. The CDR3 has 12 residues. Germline assignment: CDR1 MNHEY and CDR2 SMNVEV (reference sequence). As DNA, the CDR3 is TGTGCCAGCAGTTTATTCCCCGGGGAGCTGTTTTTT. The encoded protein is CASSLFPGELFF.

This clonotype came up many times. V is TRBV5-1 and J is TRBJ2-3; D unresolved. The CDR3 loop spans 16 amino acids. CDR1 and CDR2 from the germline V gene are SGHRS and YFSETQ. V lost 1 base, J lost 2 bases, and 14 bases lay in between. CDR3 amino acids: CASSLKSHHTTDTQYF. The DNA for the CDR3 is TGCGCCAGCAGCTTGAAGTCCCATCACACCACAGATACGCAGTATTTT. The complete variable domain, with remaining parts taken from reference TRBV5-1 and TRBJ2-3, reads KAGVTQTPRYLIKTRGQQVTLSCSPISGHRSVSWYQQTPGQGLQFLFEYFSETQRNKGNFPGRFSGRQFSNSRSEMNVSTLELGDSALYLCASSLKSHHTTDTQYFGPGTRLTVL.

Many counts were recorded for this clonotype. The J gene is TRBJ2-1, the V gene TRBV5-1; the D is unclear. The CDR3 spans 15 residues. V was clipped by 2 bases and J by 0 bases, with 9 bases between them. In germline, CDR1 is SGHRS, CDR2 YFSETQ. The CDR3 DNA is TGCGCCAGCAGCTTAGCCTTAATCTCCTACAATGAGCAGTTCTTC. Translation: CASSLALISYNEQFF. The full variable domain, completed using reference TRBV5-1 and TRBJ2-1, is KAGVTQTPRYLIKTRGQQVTLSCSPISGHRSVSWYQQTPGQGLQFLFEYFSETQRNKGNFPGRFSGRQFSNSRSEMNVSTLELGDSALYLCASSLALISYNEQFFGPGTRLTVL.

This clonotype was observed a few times. The chain joins TRBV28 to TRBJ2-1, with 10 bases identical to TRBD2. V was clipped by 5 bases and J by 9 bases; unmatched bases: 10. CDR1 MDHEN and CDR2 SYDVKM come from the germline V gene. The CDR3 covers 15 residues. This CDR3 reads CASSPQAGGAIEQFF. CDR3 sequence (DNA): TGTGCCAGCAGTCCCCAAGCGGGGGGGGCGATTGAGCAGTTCTTC.

The genes are TRBV20-1 and TRBJ2-3; D is undetermined. CDR3 length: 15 residues. The germline gives CDR1 DFQATT, CDR2 SNEGSKA (reference sequence). V dropped 6 bases and J dropped 0 bases, with 16 bases sitting between them. The CDR3 reads CSAPGRARSTDTQYF. The CDR3 DNA follows: TGCAGTGCCCCAGGTAGAGCGAGGAGCACAGATACGCAGTATTTT.

This clonotype was observed at least ten times. This rearrangement joins TRBV7-2 to TRBJ2-1; D tentatively fits TRBD1 or TRBD2 (5 bases each). Germline CDR1 reads SGHTA; CDR2 reads FQGNSA. The length of the CDR3 is 16 residues. Trimming stripped 0 bases from V and 9 bases from J, with 18 bases between. The chain's CDR3 is CASSLARLAQQGEQFF. The CDR3 coding sequence is TGTGCCAGCAGCTTAGCGCGGCTAGCCCAGCAGGGTGAGCAGTTCTTC.